One TCR beta chain is described in this entry. Its antigen remains unidentified. Base qualities are not recorded, but no much larger clone differs from it by a single base. This sample was included in a study of control samples from healthy donors and cancer patients (dated by TCRdb to 2020 to 2021). Reading the germline V gene (reference sequence) gives CDR1 MNHNY and CDR2 SVGAGI. From the cysteine through the phenylalanine, the CDR3 covers 16 amino acids. The read is trimmed to its CDR3 DNA, 48 bases read in frame from base 1. Deletion took 0 bases off V and 0 bases off J, with a span of 9 bases between the germline ends. The method behind the library was the immunoSEQ multiplex PCR assay. The table comes from immuneACCESS by way of TCRdb, which keeps in-frame sequences with V and J called. Part of the clones is missing from these tables; in studies checked, under half for an unresolved V gene and the rest for unknown reasons. Here the sample has more than 65,000 clones; nearly 85% occur a single time. The top ten clones comprise more than 15% of the sample.

This chain is built from TRBV6-6 and TRBJ2-1; the D gene is possibly TRBD1 or TRBD2, with 5 bases matching each. The sequenced material came from blood. This TCR derives from a man in his sixties in good health. The CDR3 corresponds to CASSYSGASSYNEQFF. The DNA reads TGTGCCAGCAGTTACTCCGGGGCGAGCTCCTACAATGAGCAGTTCTTC.